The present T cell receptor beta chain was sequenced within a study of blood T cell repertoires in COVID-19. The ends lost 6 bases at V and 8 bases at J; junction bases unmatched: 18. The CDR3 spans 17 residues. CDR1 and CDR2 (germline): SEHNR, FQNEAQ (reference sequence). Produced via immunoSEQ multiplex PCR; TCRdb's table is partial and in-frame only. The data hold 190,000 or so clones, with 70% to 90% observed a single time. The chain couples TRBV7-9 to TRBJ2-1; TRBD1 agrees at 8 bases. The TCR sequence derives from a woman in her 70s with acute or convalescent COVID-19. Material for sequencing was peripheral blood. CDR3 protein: CASRTTGGRFKLYEQFF. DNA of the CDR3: TGTGCCAGCAGAACAACAGGGGGTCGCTTCAAATTGTATGAGCAGTTCTTC.